These 13 T cell receptor beta chains were sequenced from one sample in a study of OX40 agonist ivuxolimab in advanced cancers. TCRdb's table, derived via immunoSEQ multiplex PCR, lists solely in-frame clones and lacks some. The table records 15,000 to 25,000 clones, approximately 77% of them present only once. This sample comprised CD4+ or CD8+ T cells sorted from blood, obtained in a trial of the OX40 agonist ivuxolimab. The receptors were sampled from an adult with an advanced solid tumor such as melanoma, head and neck, liver or kidney cancer.

This clone has only a few counts. The chain has TRBV6-6 and TRBJ2-1; 11 bases fit TRBD2. The CDR3 loop spans 15 amino acids. Germline-derived CDR1 and CDR2 are MNHNY and SVGAGI (reference sequence). The V gene end was trimmed by 5 bases and the J gene end by 5 bases; junction bases not matched to a gene: 5. The CDR3 DNA sequence: TGTGCCAGCAGTACCGGGACTAGCGGTCACAATGAGCAGTTCTTC. This codes for CASSTGTSGHNEQFF.

This clone is termed medium-sized. This chain links TRBV28 with TRBJ2-1; unclear D gene. This CDR3 is built from 21 residues. CDR1 and CDR2 from the germline V gene are MDHEN and SYDVKM. The V gene lost 3 bases and the J gene lost 2 bases, with 29 bases spanning the gap. The CDR3 is CASSFRHQRRSLKVPYNEQFF. CDR3 coding DNA: TGTGCCAGCAGTTTCCGACACCAACGAAGGTCCCTTAAAGTACCCTACAATGAGCAGTTCTTC.

This chain links TRBV19 with TRBJ1-5; TRBD1 is a possible D gene (6 bases). Trimming took off 5 bases at V and 3 bases at J, with 11 bases between the two ends. CDR1 is LNHDA, CDR2 SQIVND, per germline (reference sequence). The CDR3 totals 14 residues. The CDR3 sequence: CASSLGGLNQPQHF. CDR3 nucleotides: TGTGCCAGTAGTCTCGGGGGGCTCAATCAGCCCCAGCATTTT.

This clone was seen just once. The chain links TRBV27 to TRBJ1-3; TRBD1 aligns across 7 bases. CDR1 is MNHEY and CDR2 is SMNVEV in the germline V gene (reference sequence). The CDR3 is made up of 14 amino acids. Trimming at V came to 7 bases and at J to 4 bases, leaving 7 bases not matched to a gene. The CDR3 reads CASKLGQEGNTIYF. CDR3 nucleotide sequence: TGTGCCAGCAAGCTCGGACAGGAGGGAAACACCATATATTTT.

The V gene is TRBV13, the J gene TRBJ1-1, with TRBD1 matching over 7 bases. Germline V CDR1 and CDR2: PRHDT, FYEKMQ (reference sequence). V dropped 4 bases and J dropped 1; count of bases not matched to a gene: 6. This CDR3 is 15 amino acids long. The CDR3 region is CASSSWGQQNTEAFF. DNA for the CDR3: TGTGCCAGCAGCTCATGGGGACAGCAGAACACTGAAGCTTTCTTT.

The genes are TRBV30 and TRBJ1-5; 8 bases fit TRBD1. Trimming cost V 7 bases and J 2 bases; bases outside gene matches: 4. CDR1 is GTSNPN and CDR2 is SVGIG in the germline V gene (reference sequence). The CDR3 sequence is 13 residues long. The CDR3 here is CAYRGQGNQPQHF. DNA for the CDR3: TGTGCCTACAGGGGACAGGGCAATCAGCCCCAGCATTTT.

This chain uses TRBV6-5 with TRBJ1-2; 7 nucleotides line up with TRBD1. Trimming cost V 5 bases and J 2 bases; bases outside gene matches: 5. The CDR3 contains 14 residues. Germline V CDR1 and CDR2: MNHEY, SVGAGI. CDR3 nucleotides: TGTGCCAGCAGTGACTACAGGGGAAACTATGGCTACACCTTC. Residues: CASSDYRGNYGYTF.

Notes on this clone: Compared with germline, one end of the junction differs, possibly owing to a read error. The chain uses TRBV5-1 and TRBJ1-6; D is ambiguous. The V gene's germline CDR1 is SGHRS and CDR2 YFSETQ. There are 12 residues in the CDR3. This CDR3 reads CASSFGDSPLHF. CDR3 in DNA: TGTGCCAGCAGCTTTGGGGATTCACCCCTCCACTTT.

This chain links TRBV28 with TRBJ1-5, with D perhaps TRBD1 (6 bases). Germline V CDR1 and CDR2: MDHEN, SYDVKM. V was cut by 5 bases and J by 3 bases, with 17 bases left in between. This CDR3 spans 16 amino acids. This CDR3 reads CASSPPDRLTNQPQHF. The DNA for the CDR3 is TGTGCCAGCAGTCCACCAGACAGGCTCACCAATCAGCCCCAGCATTTT.

The J gene is TRBJ2-3, the V gene TRBV7-2; 7 bases line up with TRBD1. Germline CDR1 is SGHTA and CDR2 is FQGNSA. V shed 3 bases and J 6 bases; nucleotides not matched to a gene: 6. This CDR3 contains 14 residues. This CDR3 reads CASSFRVRGDTQYF. Here the CDR3 DNA reads TGTGCCAGCAGCTTTAGAGTCAGGGGGGATACGCAGTATTTT.

This clone was observed a handful of times. The J gene is TRBJ1-3, the V gene TRBV9, with D unclear. The CDR3 is 12 amino acids. V was shortened by 4 bases and J by 4 bases, with 6 bases between the two germline ends. Germline CDR1 reads SGDLS; CDR2 reads YYNGEE. The CDR3 DNA follows: TGTGCCAGCAGCCCCACCGGAAACACCATATATTTT. This codes for CASSPTGNTIYF. The variable domain in full, completed from reference TRBV9 and TRBJ1-3, reads DSGVTQTPKHLITATGQRVTLRCSPRSGDLSVYWYQQSLDQGLQFLIQYYNGEERAKGNILERFSAQQFPDLHSELNLSSLELGDSALYFCASSPTGNTIYFGEGSWLTVV.

V is TRBV27 and J is TRBJ2-5, with 7 bases that match TRBD1. The CDR3 is 15 residues long. Per germline, CDR1 MNHEY and CDR2 SMNVEV (reference sequence). V trimming: 6 bases; J trimming: 4 bases; junction bases outside the gene matches: 11. CDR3: CASRLYRGAGETQYF. The CDR3 coding sequence is TGTGCCAGCAGACTCTACAGGGGCGCGGGAGAGACCCAGTACTTC.

The V and J genes are TRBV2 and TRBJ1-2; D might be TRBD1 (5 bases). The CDR3 is 15 amino acids. Trimming cost V 0 bases and J 7 bases, with 15 bases left between them. Germline V gene data show CDR1 as SNHLY and CDR2 as FYNNEI. CDR3 in amino acids: CASSEALGGVSGYTF. CDR3 nucleotides: TGTGCCAGCAGTGAAGCGCTTGGGGGTGTCAGTGGCTACACCTTC.